Described below is a single T cell receptor (beta chain) sequence and its context. The data derive from a study of cytomegalovirus exposure and HLA in healthy donors. Study in general: In a later analysis, the 120 or so validation repertoires were reported to have used the same platform as the approximately 620 first-cohort repertoires.

Generated by immunoSEQ multiplex PCR, the TCRdb table keeps only in-frame clones and is missing some. The sample lists roughly 270,000 clones; approximately 87% were seen once. The V and J ends lost 2 bases and 4 bases, in that order; junction bases with no gene match: 5. The CDR3 extends over 15 amino acids. The germline V gene encodes CDR1 MDHEN and CDR2 SYDVKM. The TCR comes from a young woman in good health and CMV-seronegative. This chain uses TRBV28 with TRBJ2-1; 7 bases agree with TRBD1. Sequences were obtained from PBMCs. Here the CDR3 DNA reads TGTGCCAGCAGTTTACCGGCAGGGGGATACAATGAGCAGTTCTTC. Protein product: CASSLPAGGYNEQFF.